Listed below are T cell receptor beta chains from one sample, sequenced in a study of CD8+ T cells in alopecia areata. Method: immunoSEQ multiplex PCR; TCRdb's copy keeps in-frame clones and lacks some. The repertoire includes about 160,000 clones, around three fifths of them detected once, and approximately 0.9% sits in the top ten. Sequenced here: CD4+ T cells sorted from blood, sampled at week 4, from a patient treated with tofacitinib. Receptor source: a human donor with alopecia areata. Each CDR3 is given with its conserved first and last residue. A D gene is named only where the DNA matches it firmly. Part of the rows lack a size; the others show once, few, many or a class for expanded clones.

DNA	CDR3	size	J	V	D
TGTGCCTGGAGTGTGTGGGCCGGGACTAGCACAGATACGCAGTATTTT	CAWSVWAGTSTDTQYF	NA	TRBJ2-3	TRBV30	NA
TGCAGCGTCACTCTTGGACAGGGCTACACTGAAGCTTTCTTT	CSVTLGQGYTEAFF	NA	TRBJ1-1	TRBV29-1	TRBD1
TGCAGCACGTGGGACAGGCAACAGCAAGAGACCCAGTACTTC	CSTWDRQQQETQYF	NA	TRBJ2-5	TRBV29-1	TRBD1
TGTGCCAGCAGTGCCTGGGACGACGGAAACACCATATATTTT	CASSAWDDGNTIYF	NA	TRBJ1-3	TRBV25-1	NA
TGTGCCAGTGCGAAGACAGAACATTCACCCCTCCACTTT	CASAKTEHSPLHF	NA	TRBJ1-6	TRBV2	NA
TGTGCCACCAGCAGAGCGGGGGGGTCATATGAGCAGTTCTTC	CATSRAGGSYEQFF	once	TRBJ2-1	TRBV15	TRBD2
TGTGCCAGCAGCTCAAGGGTGAACACTGAAGCTTTCTTT	CASSSRVNTEAFF	few	TRBJ1-1	TRBV5-6	NA
TGTGCCATCAGTGAGAATGCCCCTGGGCCCCAGCATTTT	CAISENAPGPQHF	few	TRBJ1-5	TRBV6-5	NA
TGTGCCAGCAGCCCCCGGCTCTTCGAGACCCAGTACTTC	CASSPRLFETQYF	NA	TRBJ2-5	TRBV14	NA
TGTGCCAGCTCACTACAGGATACCCGAGGGGGACTGTTTTTT	CASSLQDTRGGLFF	NA	TRBJ1-4	TRBV18	NA
TGTGCCATCTATGACGCAGGGGAAGAGACCCAGTACTTC	CAIYDAGEETQYF	NA	TRBJ2-5	TRBV10-3	NA
TGTGCCAGCAGCTTAGAGCGGGGGGGCCGAAAAGAGACCCAGTACTTC	CASSLERGGRKETQYF	many	TRBJ2-5	TRBV7-2	TRBD2
TGTGCCACCCCAGGCAGGGCGAGCAATCAGCCCCAGCATTTT	CATPGRASNQPQHF	once	TRBJ1-5	TRBV10-3	NA
TGTGCCTGGAGTGTAGGGCAGGGGACCTACACCTTC	CAWSVGQGTYTF	NA	TRBJ1-2	TRBV30	NA
TGCGCCAGCAGCTTGACAGAGGGTCTCTATGGCTACACCTTC	CASSLTEGLYGYTF	NA	TRBJ1-2	TRBV5-1	NA
TGCAGCGTTGGGGCGGAAAACACAGATACGCAGTATTTT	CSVGAENTDTQYF	NA	TRBJ2-3	TRBV29-1	NA
TGTGCCACCTCACGGGGGGAACGGGGTCAGCCCCAGCATTTT	CATSRGERGQPQHF	few	TRBJ1-5	TRBV15	NA
TGCAGTGCTAGAGATTTTACTGAAGCTTTCTTT	CSARDFTEAFF	few	TRBJ1-1	TRBV20-1	NA
TGTGCCATCAGTGAGGGGACAGGGAAAGATGAAAAACTGTTTTTT	CAISEGTGKDEKLFF	NA	TRBJ1-4	TRBV10-3	TRBD1
TGCAGCGTGATTCCCCAGGGGAGGGAAGCTTTCTTT	CSVIPQGREAFF	NA	TRBJ1-1	TRBV29-1	NA
TGTGCCAGCAGGAGGGCAGGTAATCAGCCCCAGCATTTT	CASRRAGNQPQHF	NA	TRBJ1-5	TRBV27	NA
TGTGCCAGCAGCCCGACGGGGACCCCCTACAATGAGCAGTTCTTC	CASSPTGTPYNEQFF	NA	TRBJ2-1	TRBV9	NA
TGTGCCAGCAGCCAAATGCCGGATGAGCAGTTCTTC	CASSQMPDEQFF	NA	TRBJ2-1	TRBV14	NA
TGCAGCGTTATTACTGGCTATGGCTACACCTTC	CSVITGYGYTF	NA	TRBJ1-2	TRBV29-1	NA
TGCAGCGTTGTATCGGCAGGCCCTAGGGGCTACACCTTC	CSVVSAGPRGYTF	NA	TRBJ1-2	TRBV29-1	NA
TGTGCCACCAGCAGAGCAGTGGCCCAGGAGACCCAGTACTTC	CATSRAVAQETQYF	NA	TRBJ2-5	TRBV15	NA
TGTGCCAGCAGCCTTGGATTCGAGCAGTACTTC	CASSLGFEQYF	NA	TRBJ2-7	TRBV6-5	NA
TGTGCCAGCAGCTCGTCTAGCGGGGGCCGCTACGAGCAGTACTTC	CASSSSSGGRYEQYF	NA	TRBJ2-7	TRBV11-2	TRBD2
TGTGCCAGCAGCGTGGGGACCCAAGAGACCCAGTACTTC	CASSVGTQETQYF	NA	TRBJ2-5	TRBV5-6	NA